This TCR beta chain is from a study of identical twins (TCRdb year 2016). Looking at the study overall: To test whether fetal clonotypes persist, this study deep-sequenced TCR alpha and beta repertoires from monozygotic twins, from unrelated adults of various ages, and from cord blood. To rule out contamination, replicate twin experiments were performed at different times with different library preparation protocols. Paper-wide results and their limitations: Because the same donors could not be followed over many years, the conclusions depended on cross-sectional statistical analysis. Fewer insertions were carried by abundant cord blood beta clonotypes, a similar but weaker trend appeared in young adult naive repertoires, and no such trend appeared in memory repertoires. Out-of-frame TCR alpha sequences shared between twins showed an excess of low generation-probability sequences compared with coincidental sharing between unrelated individuals. Recombination models systematically underestimated out-of-frame TCR alpha sharing in monozygotic twins but agreed with sharing between unrelated individuals. Excess twin sharing in beta out-of-frame sequences was weaker because fewer shared sequences lowered the signal-to-noise ratio. Invariant T cells such as MAIT and iNKT could partly confound zero-insertion analyses, though diverse VJ usage argued against this for most clonotypes.

As concerns this clonotype: Its specific antigen is unknown. The CDR3 does not close with the conserved phenylalanine or tryptophan, likely indicating a read error.

Library generation was performed with 5' RACE. The reads were generated on an Illumina HiSeq 2000. Template switching introduced a universal primer binding site; the final cDNA contained a unique molecular identifier, enabling accurate counting of TCR cDNA molecules. Specific primers in the conserved constant-segment region were used to synthesize first-strand cDNA for the TCR alpha and beta chains. To control for contamination, each cDNA library was double barcoded with a SMART-Mk sample barcode plus Illumina barcodes. TruSeq adapter sequences, together with Illumina sample barcodes, were added in two successive PCR steps. TCR alpha and beta cDNA libraries were sequenced on the Illumina HiSeq platform with custom primers. Per the authors' processing: Unique molecular identifiers were extracted from raw reads with MiGEC, and CDR3 positions were determined with MiXCR. Recombination models were inferred per individual with the repgenHMM and IGoR tools using an EM algorithm. The tcR package in R was used for shared clonotype analysis, with sharing normalized by the product of cloneset sizes. To study raw recombination free of thymic and clonal selection effects, out-of-frame nonproductive sequences were analyzed. TCRdb cleaned the public reads at Q25 with fastp, built clones with MiXCR and kept in-frame beta chains. A single entry per CDR3 protein holds the most common genes and DNA from its merged rows. None of the V and J calls come from the authors' own analysis; TCRdb made them. Counted in this sample were 1.5 million to 2 million distinct CDR3 sequences; 32% of them appeared once. Under 0.35% of the sample is held by the ten biggest clonotypes.

Every donor in the study was a healthy Caucasian. With termini counted, the CDR3 has 14 amino acids. Just CDR3 DNA is preserved here, 42 bases in frame from base 1. From a lookup of the germline V gene, CDR1 and CDR2 are SGHNT and YENEEA. V is clipped by 0 bases and J by 5 bases, and the sequence between their germline boundaries is 8 bases long. The sequence derives from a newborn girl in good health. The rearranged chain carries TRBV11-3 and TRBJ2-1; the D gene is unclear. Source material: cord blood. The CDR3 amino acid sequence is: CASSLDHGNNEQFC. The nucleotide sequence is TGTGCCAGCAGCTTAGACCACGGAAACAATGAGCAGTTCTGC.